The 2 T cell receptor beta chains reported below all come from one sample, sequenced in a study of Ad26.COV2.S vaccination and SARS-CoV-2 variants. Here immunoSEQ multiplex PCR was the method, and the copy in TCRdb shows in-frame clones only, minus some. The sample consists of some 350,000 clones, roughly 85% of them appearing once. Indicated treatment: some 19 received Ad26.COV2.S at low or high dose, single or two shots; roughly five received placebo; per-sample allocation not given. At day 63 after the first vaccine or placebo injection, samples were drawn. The sequencing used peripheral blood, collected in a trial of Ad26.COV2.S vaccine versus placebo. The receptor set was obtained from a person aged 18-65 years who received the Ad26.COV2.S COVID-19 vaccine or a placebo.

Concerning this clone: This may be a read error, as it is one base from a much larger clone. Other DNA sequences in this sample translate to the same CDR3. The V gene is TRBV6-2 or TRBV6-3, the J gene TRBJ2-7, with D perhaps TRBD1 (6 bases). Trimming took off 2 bases at V and 2 bases at J, with 10 bases between the two ends. The CDR3 is made up of 14 amino acids. Germline CDR1 reads MNHEY; CDR2 reads SVGEGT. CDR3 nucleotides: TGTGCCAGCAGTTACGGGACATCCACCTACGAGCAGTACTTC. Its translation is CASSYGTSTYEQYF.

A word on this clone: The sample holds other DNA sequences that translate to the same CDR3. The genes are TRBV7-9 and TRBJ1-5; no reliable D call. Deletions cut 4 bases from V and 4 bases from J, with 11 bases between. The CDR3 has 14 amino acids. Germline V gene data show CDR1 as SEHNR and CDR2 as FQNEAQ (reference sequence). The CDR3 DNA is TGTGCCAGCAGCTCCTCTAAGGGAAATCAGCCCCAGCATTTT. The encoded protein is CASSSSKGNQPQHF.